The rows below give T cell receptor beta chains drawn from one sample of a study of beta chain features in type 1 diabetes. Repertoires were generated with immunoSEQ multiplex PCR, while TCRdb's copy carries only in-frame clones and drops some. Here the sample spans some 410,000 clones, roughly 13% being singletons. The sample was naive CD4+ T cells from blood. The receptors here all came from a young man in good health. The CDR3 runs from the conserved cysteine through the conserved F or W. The order of the fields is J gene, clone size, V gene, D gene, CDR3 protein, CDR3 DNA. A D gene is named only where the DNA matches it firmly. Expanded clones are given a class, and other clones once, few, many or no size at all.

j_call: TRBJ2-1; clone_size: .; v_call: TRBV5-1; d_call: .; cdr3_aa: CASSLARGSEQFF; cdr3_nt: TGCGCCAGCAGCTTGGCCCGCGGGTCTGAGCAGTTCTTC
j_call: TRBJ2-4; clone_size: few; v_call: TRBV9; d_call: .; cdr3_aa: CASSVAPAVPQLAKNIQYF; cdr3_nt: TGTGCCAGCAGCGTAGCACCCGCGGTCCCTCAACTGGCCAAAAACATTCAGTACTTC
j_call: TRBJ2-2; clone_size: few; v_call: TRBV7-2; d_call: .; cdr3_aa: CASSTPGSFDDTGELFF; cdr3_nt: TGTGCCAGCAGCACCCCGGGATCATTCGACGACACCGGGGAGCTGTTTTTT
j_call: TRBJ2-1; clone_size: .; v_call: TRBV27; d_call: .; cdr3_aa: CASSTGGGRPYNEQFF; cdr3_nt: TGTGCCAGCAGTACTGGAGGGGGGCGACCCTACAATGAGCAGTTCTTC
j_call: TRBJ2-7; clone_size: .; v_call: TRBV6-5; d_call: .; cdr3_aa: CATSGSRHEQYF; cdr3_nt: TGTGCCACATCAGGTTCTAGACACGAGCAGTACTTC
j_call: TRBJ2-7; clone_size: .; v_call: TRBV4-3; d_call: .; cdr3_aa: CASSQVRGYEQYF; cdr3_nt: TGCGCCAGCAGCCAAGTTCGCGGTTACGAGCAGTACTTC
j_call: TRBJ2-5; clone_size: few; v_call: TRBV7-6; d_call: TRBD2; cdr3_aa: CASSSIAGGQETQYF; cdr3_nt: TGTGCCAGCAGCTCAATAGCGGGGGGCCAAGAGACCCAGTACTTC
j_call: TRBJ1-2; clone_size: .; v_call: TRBV7-9; d_call: .; cdr3_aa: CAGRTLSYGYTF; cdr3_nt: TGTGCCGGAAGGACCCTTTCCTATGGCTACACCTTC
j_call: TRBJ2-7; clone_size: .; v_call: TRBV7-8; d_call: .; cdr3_aa: CASSFTTLRGSPYEQYF; cdr3_nt: TGTGCCAGCAGCTTCACCACCCTGAGGGGTTCACCCTACGAGCAGTACTTC
j_call: TRBJ2-1; clone_size: .; v_call: TRBV29-1; d_call: .; cdr3_aa: CSVEDLYRAKYNEQFF; cdr3_nt: TGCAGCGTTGAAGATCTGTACAGGGCGAAGTACAATGAGCAGTTCTTC
j_call: TRBJ2-1; clone_size: few; v_call: TRBV30; d_call: TRBD1; cdr3_aa: CAWSLGQGYYNEQFF; cdr3_nt: TGTGCCTGGTCCCTGGGACAGGGGTATTACAATGAGCAGTTCTTC
j_call: TRBJ2-5; clone_size: few; v_call: TRBV13; d_call: TRBD2; cdr3_aa: CASSPRTSGGQETQYF; cdr3_nt: TGTGCCAGCAGCCCTCGGACTAGCGGGGGGCAAGAGACCCAGTACTTC
j_call: TRBJ1-5; clone_size: many; v_call: TRBV29-1; d_call: .; cdr3_aa: CSAGLNRNQPQHF; cdr3_nt: TGCAGCGCTGGCCTAAATAGGAATCAGCCCCAGCATTTT
j_call: TRBJ1-2; clone_size: few; v_call: TRBV29-1; d_call: TRBD1; cdr3_aa: CSVGQGYYGYTF; cdr3_nt: TGCAGCGTCGGACAGGGATACTATGGCTACACCTTC
j_call: TRBJ2-5; clone_size: .; v_call: TRBV7-9; d_call: TRBD2; cdr3_aa: CATVKLAAQETQYF; cdr3_nt: TGTGCCACCGTAAAACTAGCGGCCCAAGAGACCCAGTACTTC
j_call: TRBJ2-4; clone_size: few; v_call: TRBV18; d_call: .; cdr3_aa: CASSPPNSKGIAKNIQYF; cdr3_nt: TGTGCCAGCTCACCACCGAACTCCAAGGGGATAGCCAAAAACATTCAGTACTTC
j_call: TRBJ2-2; clone_size: few; v_call: TRBV7-2; d_call: .; cdr3_aa: CASSLVFSGELFF; cdr3_nt: TGTGCCAGCAGCTTAGTGTTTTCCGGGGAGCTGTTTTTT
j_call: TRBJ1-1; clone_size: few; v_call: TRBV30; d_call: .; cdr3_aa: CAWSLRRFGHSGF; cdr3_nt: TGTGCCTGGAGCCTACGGCGATTTGGACATTCGGGCTTT
j_call: TRBJ1-6; clone_size: few; v_call: TRBV9; d_call: TRBD1; cdr3_aa: CASSARQGFENSPLHF; cdr3_nt: TGTGCCAGCAGCGCTAGACAGGGGTTTGAGAATTCACCCCTCCACTTT
j_call: TRBJ2-3; clone_size: .; v_call: TRBV7-2; d_call: .; cdr3_aa: CASSSVAQRGAGVTQYF; cdr3_nt: TGTGCCAGCAGCTCCGTTGCCCAAAGGGGGGCGGGGGTTACGCAGTATTTT
j_call: TRBJ1-6; clone_size: few; v_call: TRBV10-3; d_call: TRBD1; cdr3_aa: CAISGTGNSPLHF; cdr3_nt: TGTGCCATCAGTGGGACAGGGAATTCACCCCTCCACTTT
j_call: TRBJ2-3; clone_size: .; v_call: TRBV2; d_call: TRBD2; cdr3_aa: CASSERAGGFTDTQYF; cdr3_nt: TGTGCCAGCAGTGAAAGGGCGGGAGGTTTCACAGATACGCAGTATTTT
j_call: TRBJ2-6; clone_size: .; v_call: TRBV7-6; d_call: .; cdr3_aa: CASSPPGLGANVLTF; cdr3_nt: TGTGCCAGCAGCCCCCCAGGGTTGGGGGCCAACGTCCTGACTTTC
j_call: TRBJ2-3; clone_size: .; v_call: TRBV7-9; d_call: .; cdr3_aa: CASSLQDTQYF; cdr3_nt: TGTGCCAGCAGCTTACAAGATACGCAGTATTTT
j_call: TRBJ2-2; clone_size: .; v_call: TRBV4-1; d_call: .; cdr3_aa: CASSHRDSNTGELFF; cdr3_nt: TGCGCCAGCAGCCACCGGGACTCCAACACCGGGGAGCTGTTTTTT
j_call: TRBJ2-5; clone_size: .; v_call: TRBV30; d_call: TRBD2; cdr3_aa: CAWSVGLAGVAPWETQYF; cdr3_nt: TGTGCCTGGAGTGTAGGACTAGCGGGAGTCGCCCCATGGGAGACCCAGTACTTC
j_call: TRBJ1-2; clone_size: .; v_call: TRBV30; d_call: .; cdr3_aa: CAWSPNPFLGYTF; cdr3_nt: TGTGCCTGGAGTCCCAACCCCTTTTTAGGCTACACCTTC
j_call: TRBJ2-1; clone_size: .; v_call: TRBV28; d_call: .; cdr3_aa: CASNHRDNEQFF; cdr3_nt: TGTGCCAGCAACCACAGGGACAATGAGCAGTTCTTC
j_call: TRBJ1-6; clone_size: .; v_call: TRBV6-5; d_call: TRBD1; cdr3_aa: CASSDRTGASPLHF; cdr3_nt: TGTGCCAGCAGTGACCGGACAGGGGCTTCACCCCTCCACTTT
j_call: TRBJ2-5; clone_size: many; v_call: TRBV30; d_call: .; cdr3_aa: CAWSPGVETQYF; cdr3_nt: TGTGCCTGGAGTCCGGGGGTCGAGACCCAGTACTTC
j_call: TRBJ2-1; clone_size: .; v_call: TRBV6-5; d_call: TRBD2; cdr3_aa: CASSQTSGYNEQFF; cdr3_nt: TGTGCCAGCAGTCAGACTAGCGGGTACAATGAGCAGTTCTTC
j_call: TRBJ2-1; clone_size: few; v_call: TRBV11-1; d_call: TRBD1; cdr3_aa: CASSLLGQGTVFF; cdr3_nt: TGTGCCAGCAGCTTGTTGGGACAGGGAACCGTGTTCTTC
j_call: TRBJ2-3; clone_size: .; v_call: TRBV7-2; d_call: .; cdr3_aa: CASCLVGGGTDTQYF; cdr3_nt: TGTGCCAGCTGTCTAGTCGGAGGTGGCACAGATACGCAGTATTTT
j_call: TRBJ2-7; clone_size: few; v_call: TRBV4-1; d_call: .; cdr3_aa: CASSQARSYSSYEQYF; cdr3_nt: TGCGCCAGCAGCCAAGCAAGGAGTTATAGCTCCTACGAGCAGTACTTC
j_call: TRBJ2-2; clone_size: .; v_call: TRBV7-2; d_call: TRBD1; cdr3_aa: CASGRTGANTGELFF; cdr3_nt: TGTGCCAGCGGCCGGACAGGGGCGAACACCGGGGAGCTGTTTTTT
j_call: TRBJ2-1; clone_size: few; v_call: TRBV11-2; d_call: .; cdr3_aa: CASSLAGRYNEQFF; cdr3_nt: TGTGCCAGCAGCTTAGCGGGCAGATACAATGAGCAGTTCTTC
j_call: TRBJ2-1; clone_size: .; v_call: TRBV7-2; d_call: .; cdr3_aa: CASSQVLDNEQFF; cdr3_nt: TGTGCCAGCAGCCAAGTTCTCGACAATGAGCAGTTCTTC
j_call: TRBJ2-5; clone_size: few; v_call: TRBV5-1; d_call: .; cdr3_aa: CASSLALGSQETQYF; cdr3_nt: TGCGCCAGCAGCTTGGCCCTGGGGTCCCAAGAGACCCAGTACTTC
j_call: TRBJ2-7; clone_size: .; v_call: TRBV6-5; d_call: .; cdr3_aa: CASSSHADGSYEQYF; cdr3_nt: TGTGCCAGCAGTTCCCACGCGGACGGGTCCTACGAGCAGTACTTC
j_call: TRBJ2-4; clone_size: few; v_call: TRBV2; d_call: .; cdr3_aa: CASSATLAKNIQYF; cdr3_nt: TGTGCCAGCAGTGCGACATTAGCCAAAAACATTCAGTACTTC
j_call: TRBJ1-1; clone_size: .; v_call: TRBV14; d_call: .; cdr3_aa: CASSRKWGGNTEAFF; cdr3_nt: TGTGCCAGCAGCCGGAAATGGGGTGGAAACACTGAAGCTTTCTTT
j_call: TRBJ2-3; clone_size: .; v_call: TRBV7-6; d_call: .; cdr3_aa: CASSLGGYTDTQYF; cdr3_nt: TGTGCCAGCAGCTTGGGCGGGTACACAGATACGCAGTATTTT
j_call: TRBJ2-5; clone_size: .; v_call: TRBV10-3; d_call: .; cdr3_aa: CAISESNSLTGVETQYF; cdr3_nt: TGTGCCATCAGTGAGTCGAATTCTCTGACTGGCGTCGAGACCCAGTACTTC
j_call: TRBJ2-1; clone_size: .; v_call: TRBV7-2; d_call: .; cdr3_aa: CASSLTRVSSYNEQFF; cdr3_nt: TGTGCCAGCAGCTTAACCCGGGTCAGCTCCTACAATGAGCAGTTCTTC
j_call: TRBJ2-5; clone_size: .; v_call: TRBV7-9; d_call: .; cdr3_aa: CASRGQLFGGETQYF; cdr3_nt: TGTGCCAGCAGGGGCCAACTTTTTGGTGGGGAGACCCAGTACTTC
j_call: TRBJ2-5; clone_size: .; v_call: TRBV9; d_call: .; cdr3_aa: CASSVQGGQETQYF; cdr3_nt: TGTGCCAGCAGCGTACAGGGGGGACAAGAGACCCAGTACTTC
j_call: TRBJ2-5; clone_size: few; v_call: TRBV7-2; d_call: .; cdr3_aa: CASSPAGRETQYF; cdr3_nt: TGTGCCAGCAGCCCCGCCGGCAGGGAGACCCAGTACTTC
j_call: TRBJ2-5; clone_size: few; v_call: TRBV7-2; d_call: .; cdr3_aa: CASSLGSRETQYF; cdr3_nt: TGTGCCAGCAGCTTAGGCTCTCGGGAGACCCAGTACTTC
j_call: TRBJ2-3; clone_size: .; v_call: TRBV4-3; d_call: .; cdr3_aa: CASSQEGQGSTDTQYF; cdr3_nt: TGCGCCAGCAGCCAAGAAGGTCAGGGTTCCACAGATACGCAGTATTTT
j_call: TRBJ2-5; clone_size: few; v_call: TRBV4-1; d_call: TRBD1; cdr3_aa: CASSAGTEETQYF; cdr3_nt: TGCGCCAGCAGCGCCGGGACAGAAGAGACCCAGTACTTC
j_call: TRBJ2-1; clone_size: .; v_call: TRBV30; d_call: .; cdr3_aa: CAWSKGVYNEQFF; cdr3_nt: TGTGCCTGGAGTAAGGGGGTCTACAATGAGCAGTTCTTC
j_call: TRBJ2-5; clone_size: .; v_call: TRBV30; d_call: .; cdr3_aa: CAWSNGGGETQYF; cdr3_nt: TGTGCCTGGAGTAACGGAGGTGGAGAGACCCAGTACTTC